This TCR beta chain is drawn from a study of beta chain features in type 1 diabetes. Since all of the isolated RNA was reverse transcribed, expressed TCRB transcripts were what got sequenced. Sequencing used immunoSEQ multiplex PCR; TCRdb keeps in-frame clones, though not all of them. The sample gives under 900,000 clones, roughly a sixth of which show up once; around 0.02% is in the top ten. Trimming cost V 3 bases and J 6 bases, with 21 bases left between them. Per the germline V gene, CDR1 is LGHNA and CDR2 is YNFKEQ. CDR3 length: 17 amino acids. This clone was seen a handful of times. Using CD45RO/CCR7/CD25/CD127/CD95/CD27, CD4+ naive, central memory, regulatory and stem cell-like memory cells were sorted.

Sequenced: naive CD4+ T cells from blood. The sequence came from a woman aged 18-29 years in good health. The rearrangement uses TRBV4-2 and TRBJ1-5, with D possibly TRBD1 on 6 matching bases. The CDR3 loop reads CASSQEAQGRVAQPQHF. CDR3 nucleotide sequence: TGTGCCAGCAGCCAGGAAGCCCAGGGGCGGGTTGCTCAGCCCCAGCATTTT.